The 28 T cell receptor beta chains reported below all come from one sample, sequenced in a study of CD8+ T cells in alopecia areata. It was cDNA, reverse transcribed from extracted RNA, that served as the sequencing template. The protocol was immunoSEQ multiplex PCR, while the TCRdb copy is restricted to in-frame clones and leaves out a portion. Here the sample spans roughly 130,000 clones, 45% to 60% being singletons. Here the sequenced sample was CD4+ T cells sorted from blood, taken at week 0. These receptors were obtained from a human donor with alopecia areata.

This clone showed up just once. CDR3 amino acids: CASSLKETQYF. CDR3 DNA sequence: TGTGCCAGCAGTTTGAAGGAGACCCAGTACTTC. J is TRBJ2-5 and V is TRBV28; D is unresolved. CDR3 length: 11 amino acids. Trimming cost V 3 bases and J 5 bases, with 4 bases left between them. The germline V gene has CDR1 MDHEN and CDR2 SYDVKM.

The V gene is TRBV4-1, the J gene TRBJ2-7, with 7 bases aligning to TRBD2. J lost 3 bases, V lost 1 base, and 6 bases had no gene match. Per germline, CDR1 MGHRA and CDR2 YSYEKL. There are 15 residues in the CDR3. This chain's CDR3 is CASSQGASGGYEQYF. DNA for the CDR3: TGCGCCAGCAGCCAAGGGGCTAGCGGAGGCTACGAGCAGTACTTC.

In its sample, this clone was seen once. The chain combines TRBV13 with TRBJ1-2; perhaps TRBD1 as D (6 bases). Looked up from germline, CDR1 is PRHDT and CDR2 is FYEKMQ (reference sequence). The CDR3 loop spans 13 amino acids. Trimming pared 1 base from V and 6 bases from J, leaving 9 bases between. Written as DNA, the CDR3 is TGTGCCAGCAGCTTAGACAGGGCGGATGGCTACACCTTC. Protein: CASSLDRADGYTF.

This clone was found a few times. The CDR3 sequence is CASGSGPNQPQHF. Here the CDR3 DNA reads TGTGCCAGCGGGTCCGGGCCCAATCAGCCCCAGCATTTT. The chain uses TRBV13 and TRBJ1-5, with D unclear. Deletions cut 8 bases from V and 3 bases from J, with 11 bases between. The CDR3 is 13 residues long. Germline V CDR1 and CDR2: PRHDT, FYEKMQ (reference sequence).

In this sample, this clone turned up a few times. V and J are TRBV27 and TRBJ2-5; no definite D call. Germline V gene lookup returns CDR1 MNHEY and CDR2 SMNVEV (reference sequence). The V gene lost 0 bases and the J gene lost 4 bases, with 12 bases spanning the gap. The CDR3 contains 15 residues. For the CDR3, the DNA is TGTGCCAGCAGTTTATCTCCCCGAGCCCGAGAGACCCAGTACTTC. It is translated as CASSLSPRARETQYF.

J is TRBJ2-5 and V is TRBV18; possible D gene TRBD1, 5 bases. The length of the CDR3 is 15 residues. Trimming left V 3 bases short and J 2 bases short, with 13 bases between. Germline CDR1 and CDR2: KGHSH and LQKENI. CDR3 in DNA: TGTGCCAGCTCACCGTTACAGGATCCACAAGAGACCCAGTACTTC. Its translation is CASSPLQDPQETQYF.

This chain uses TRBV5-1 with TRBJ2-7; TRBD1 matches at 7 bases. The germline V gene encodes CDR1 SGHRS and CDR2 YFSETQ. V gave up 7 bases and J gave up 0 bases; unmatched junction bases: 4. CDR3 size: 13 residues. The CDR3 sequence is CASGDSSSYEQYF. The CDR3 DNA sequence: TGCGCCAGCGGGGACAGCAGCTCCTACGAGCAGTACTTC.

This clone appeared a few times. CDR3 in DNA: TGTGCCAGCAGCGTAGATGGAGCGGGGGAAGAGACCCAGTACTTC. Its protein product is CASSVDGAGEETQYF. The chain combines TRBV9 with TRBJ2-5, with 8 positions matching TRBD2. CDR3 length equals 15 residues. CDR1 SGDLS and CDR2 YYNGEE come from the germline V gene. V lost 0 bases and J lost 3; bases outside the gene matches: 4.

This chain joins TRBV7-6 and TRBJ2-7; 13 bases agree with TRBD2. J gave up 3 bases and V 4 bases, and 6 bases lay outside the gene matches. The CDR3 sequence is 16 residues long. Looked up from germline, CDR1 is SGHVS and CDR2 is FNYEAQ. The CDR3: CASSSGLAGEGYEQYF. The CDR3 nucleotides are TGTGCCAGCAGCTCAGGACTAGCGGGAGAAGGCTACGAGCAGTACTTC.

This chain joins TRBV29-1 and TRBJ1-3; D perhaps matches TRBD1 (6 bases). This CDR3 is 12 amino acids long. Trimming removed 3 bases from V and 3 bases from J, with 6 bases in between. Germline V gives CDR1 SQVTM, CDR2 ANQGSEA. The chain's CDR3 is CSVDRGGNTIYF. CDR3 coding DNA: TGCAGCGTTGACAGGGGTGGAAACACCATATATTTT.

This clone was detected many times. The rearrangement joins TRBV10-3 to TRBJ2-1; TRBD1 matches at 10 bases. CDR1 is ENHRY and CDR2 is SYGVKD in the germline V gene. J lost 8 bases, V lost 7 bases, and 14 bases had no gene match. This CDR3 has 16 amino acids. The CDR3 DNA is TGTGCCATCATGGGGCCGGTGGGGACAGGGGATGATGAGCAGTTCTTC. Protein product: CAIMGPVGTGDDEQFF.

The chain has TRBV5-4 and TRBJ1-5; possible D gene TRBD1, 5 bases. The V gene lost 3 bases and the J gene lost 5 bases, with 12 bases spanning the gap. CDR3 length equals 14 residues. Germline loops: CDR1 SGHNT, CDR2 YYREEE (reference sequence). CDR3 coding DNA: TGTGCCAGCAGCTCATCAGGGACGGATCAGCCCCAGCATTTT. This sequence encodes CASSSSGTDQPQHF. The whole variable domain, remainder taken from reference TRBV5-4 and TRBJ1-5, is ETGVTQSPTHLIKTRGQQVTLRCSSQSGHNTVSWYQQALGQGPQFIFQYYREEENGRGNFPPRFSGLQFPNYSSELNVNALELDDSALYLCASSSSGTDQPQHFGDGTRLSIL.

The chain has TRBV7-2 and TRBJ2-2, with 11 bases matching TRBD1. V was clipped by 5 bases and J by 4 bases; unmatched bases: 3. CDR3 length: 15 amino acids. Germline V gene data show CDR1 as SGHTA and CDR2 as FQGNSA. The CDR3 loop reads CASSRGTGGTGELFF. CDR3 DNA sequence: TGTGCCAGCAGCCGGGGGACAGGGGGCACCGGGGAGCTGTTTTTT. The full variable domain, in which reference TRBV7-2 and TRBJ2-2 provide the parts outside the CDR3, is GAGVSQSPSNKVTEKGKDVELRCDPISGHTALYWYRQSLGQGLEFLIYFQGNSAPDKSGLPSDRFSAERTGGSVSTLTIQRTQQEDSAVYLCASSRGTGGTGELFFGEGSRLTVL.

CDR3 nucleotide sequence: TGTGCCAGCAGTTTATTAGGCGGGGAGACCCAGTACTTC. This codes for CASSLLGGETQYF. The chain joins TRBV27 to TRBJ2-5; D perhaps matches TRBD2 (5 bases). The length of the CDR3 is 13 residues. The V end lost 1 base, the J end lost 5 bases, and 8 bases lay between the germline ends. The germline V gene encodes CDR1 MNHEY and CDR2 SMNVEV (reference sequence).

This clone came up once. The chain carries TRBV6-1 and TRBJ2-2, with D perhaps matching TRBD2 (6 bases). Germline CDR1 and CDR2: MNHNS and SASEGT. The V end was cut by 4 bases, the J end by 4 bases, with 13 bases between. The CDR3 runs 15 residues. The CDR3 loop is CASSGPGLSTGELFF. Written as DNA, the CDR3 is TGTGCCAGCAGTGGCCCGGGACTCTCCACCGGGGAGCTGTTTTTT.

The chain uses TRBV5-6 and TRBJ2-6; D remains unclear. The CDR3 is 18 residues long. The V gene's germline CDR1 is SGHDT and CDR2 YYEEEE. The V end lost 2 bases, the J end lost 0 bases, and 15 bases lay between the germline ends. CDR3 sequence reads: CASSFQVPPFSGANVLTF. CDR3 nucleotides: TGTGCCAGCAGCTTTCAGGTTCCCCCTTTCTCTGGGGCCAACGTCCTGACTTTC.

Turning to this clone: This CDR3 is also generated by other DNA sequences in the sample. The chain recombines TRBV29-1 with TRBJ2-7; 11 bases are a match to TRBD1. V was clipped by 8 bases and J by 3 bases; unmatched bases: 9. The CDR3 is 14 residues long. From germline, CDR1 is SQVTM and CDR2 ANQGSEA. CDR3 protein: CSTLGQGAVYEQYF. CDR3 DNA: TGCAGCACCCTAGGACAGGGGGCAGTCTACGAGCAGTACTTC.

This clone was recorded a few times. The rearrangement joins TRBV5-4 to TRBJ2-3; 10 bases match TRBD1. The V gene end was trimmed by 3 bases and the J gene end by 2 bases; junction bases not matched to a gene: 9. The germline gives CDR1 SGHNT, CDR2 YYREEE (reference sequence). The CDR3 consists of 17 residues. CDR3 coding DNA: TGTGCCAGCAGCTCCCTGGGACAGGGGTGGAACACAGATACGCAGTATTTT. It translates to CASSSLGQGWNTDTQYF. The whole variable domain, filled in from reference TRBV5-4 and TRBJ2-3, reads ETGVTQSPTHLIKTRGQQVTLRCSSQSGHNTVSWYQQALGQGPQFIFQYYREEENGRGNFPPRFSGLQFPNYSSELNVNALELDDSALYLCASSSLGQGWNTDTQYFGPGTRLTVL.

The gene calls are TRBV7-9 and TRBJ1-1, with D tentatively TRBD1 (5 bases). Germline CDR1 reads SEHNR; CDR2 reads FQNEAQ (reference sequence). V gave up 1 base and J gave up 0 bases, with 15 bases separating them. The CDR3 runs 17 residues. The CDR3 protein is CASSLGRNGGMNTEAFF. The CDR3 region has the DNA TGTGCCAGCAGCTTAGGCAGGAACGGGGGAATGAACACTGAAGCTTTCTTT.

CDR3 bases: TGTGCCAGCAGGGCCGGCAGGGGATATGGCTACACCTTC. This sequence encodes CASRAGRGYGYTF. The V and J genes are TRBV2 and TRBJ1-2; D possibly corresponds to TRBD1 (6 bases). The CDR3 runs to 13 residues. V was trimmed by 6 bases and J by 5 bases, leaving 13 bases between them. Germline CDR1 and CDR2: SNHLY and FYNNEI.

The gene calls are TRBV7-9 and TRBJ2-7, with a possible D match to TRBD2 (5 bases). The CDR3 consists of 16 residues. From germline, CDR1 is SEHNR and CDR2 FQNEAQ (reference sequence). V lost 1 base, J lost 9 bases, and 22 bases lay in between. The DNA of the CDR3 is TGTGCCAGCAGCTTAGGACCCAGCGGACTGACCTCCGGGCAGTACTTC. Translated, it gives CASSLGPSGLTSGQYF.

The CDR3 is CASSSDSNTEAFF. Here the CDR3 DNA reads TGTGCCAGCAGCTCCGACAGCAACACTGAAGCTTTCTTT. The chain has TRBV7-9 and TRBJ1-1; D possibly corresponds to TRBD1 (5 bases). Germline CDR1 and CDR2: SEHNR and FQNEAQ (reference sequence). There are 13 residues in the CDR3. Trimming removed 4 bases at V and 2 bases at J, with 8 bases between.

The chain recombines TRBV19 with TRBJ2-2; the D gene is possibly TRBD1 (5 bases). V lost 5 bases, J lost 7 bases, and 14 bases lay in between. The CDR3 consists of 14 residues. The germline gives CDR1 LNHDA, CDR2 SQIVND (reference sequence). The CDR3 protein is CASSPRRVGGELFF. CDR3 nucleotides: TGTGCCAGTAGTCCCCGCAGGGTGGGCGGGGAGCTGTTTTTT.

CDR3 DNA: TGTGCCAGCAGCATGACAGGGGCCCAGCCCCAGCATTTT. As protein: CASSMTGAQPQHF. The chain uses TRBV7-8 and TRBJ1-5; TRBD1 aligns across 8 bases. V gave up 5 bases and J gave up 7 bases; unmatched junction bases: 4. This CDR3 region has 13 residues. Germline lookup yields CDR1 SGHVS and CDR2 FQNEAQ.

On this clone: The sample holds other DNA sequences that translate to the same CDR3. The V and J genes are TRBV7-2 and TRBJ2-7; 11 bases fit TRBD2. CDR1 SGHTA and CDR2 FQGNSA come from the germline V gene. V lost 1 base and J lost 3; bases outside the gene matches: 2. The CDR3 runs to 15 residues. The CDR3 sequence: CASSLDGTSGYEQYF. The DNA for the CDR3 is TGTGCCAGCAGCTTAGACGGGACTAGCGGCTACGAGCAGTACTTC.

CDR3 in amino acids: CASSLNEGSEAFF. CDR3 DNA sequence: TGTGCCAGCAGCTTAAACGAGGGGTCTGAAGCTTTCTTT. The V and J genes are TRBV7-9 and TRBJ1-1; TRBD1 is a possible D gene (5 bases). V lost 2 bases and J lost 6, with 10 bases in between. Germline V gene data show CDR1 as SEHNR and CDR2 as FQNEAQ (reference sequence). The CDR3 is 13 amino acids.

This clone was detected only a few times. The chain joins TRBV6-6 to TRBJ2-3, with a weak D call TRBD2 (5 bases). Germline assignment: CDR1 MNHNY and CDR2 SVGAGI (reference sequence). The germline V and J ends were trimmed by 0 bases and 4 bases, with 8 bases remaining between them. The CDR3 is made up of 14 amino acids. The CDR3 here is CASSYSRTADTQYF. The CDR3, as DNA: TGTGCCAGCAGTTACTCGAGGACTGCAGATACGCAGTATTTT.

The V call is TRBV5-1, the J call TRBJ2-1, with 9 bases fitting TRBD1. Germline CDR1 is SGHRS and CDR2 is YFSETQ. The CDR3 is made up of 14 amino acids. V shed 1 base and J 9 bases; nucleotides not matched to a gene: 5. CDR3 region: CASSLQQGAGEQFF. The CDR3, as DNA: TGCGCCAGCAGCTTGCAACAGGGGGCGGGTGAGCAGTTCTTC.